This T cell receptor beta chain was observed in a study of T cell responses to AZD1222 COVID-19 vaccine. Study overall: Second-dose timings of about 4 or about 12 weeks were pooled. Study outcomes and limitations: Possibly, clonal diversity was underestimated; donors were largely white British and included more females.

The V segment lost 0 bases and the J segment 4 bases; nucleotides outside the gene matches: 3. CDR3 size: 17 residues. Germline V gene lookup returns CDR1 SGHRS and CDR2 YFSETQ. Produced via immunoSEQ multiplex PCR; TCRdb's table is partial and in-frame only. Among some 50,000 clones listed, roughly 86% were seen once. Worth noting for this clone: Its antigen is not known.

The specimen was peripheral blood, collected on day 0 of AZD1222 vaccination. This chain joins TRBV5-1 and TRBJ2-2; 13 nucleotides match TRBD2. This clonotype originated in an adult in good health. The CDR3 region has the DNA TGCGCCAGCAGCTTGGAACTAGCGGGAGGGGGCACCGGGGAGCTGTTTTTT. Translated, it gives CASSLELAGGGTGELFF.